Listed below are T cell receptor beta chains from one sample, sequenced in a study of cytomegalovirus exposure and HLA in healthy donors. The method was immunoSEQ multiplex PCR; TCRdb's version includes in-frame clones alone and lacks a portion of them. The sample consists of 100,000 to 120,000 clones, approximately 96% of them appearing once. Sequenced: PBMCs. The receptors were gathered from a woman aged 18-29 years in good health and CMV-seronegative. Both conserved end residues are trimmed from each CDR3. Where a row states a size, it is once, few, many or the class of an expanded clone; other rows omit it.

once | TRBJ1-2 | TRBV4-1 | ASSQTQVNYGYT
NA | TRBJ2-5 | TRBV5-1 | ASSFSYQETQY
NA | TRBJ2-1 | TRBV4-3 | ASSQVESASGGYNEQF
once | TRBJ2-7 | TRBV28 | ASSLLRVPDQY
NA | TRBJ1-2 | TRBV27 | ATSSWGQGNGYT
NA | TRBJ1-1 | TRBV5-1 | ASSVGDSTQEAF
NA | TRBJ2-6 | TRBV4-1 | ASSQLTASTGANVLT
NA | TRBJ2-2 | TRBV6-6 | ASSLPRELF
once | TRBJ2-1 | TRBV7-6 | ASSLGIVTYNEQF
NA | TRBJ2-2 | TRBV9 | ASSVATGGFTGELF
once | TRBJ2-7 | TRBV15 | ATRETGRNSYEQY
NA | TRBJ2-2 | TRBV4-1 | ASSQVARSAGELF
NA | TRBJ1-1 | TRBV29-1 | SVGWPLPDMGTEAF
NA | TRBJ1-1 | TRBV7-2 | ASSSTQGVTEAF
NA | TRBJ2-1 | TRBV11-2 | ASSFGDYPNEQF
NA | TRBJ2-1 | TRBV7-2 | ASSLGLAGSASEQF
NA | TRBJ1-3 | TRBV6-5 | ASALTVPSGNTIY
NA | TRBJ1-5 | TRBV6-5 | ASSYSKRSNQPQH
NA | TRBJ2-3 | TRBV7-3 | ASSSRSSATDTQY
NA | TRBJ1-6 | TRBV7-2 | ASSTSSSPLH
NA | TRBJ2-1 | TRBV7-2 | ASSDRQVLYNEQF
NA | TRBJ1-2 | TRBV5-1 | ASSQGQGTYYGYT
NA | TRBJ2-3 | TRBV5-1 | ASSRSLLRGPGDTQY
NA | TRBJ2-1 | TRBV19 | ASRGWEGNEQF
NA | TRBJ1-1 | TRBV7-9 | ASSLATGGSTEAF
NA | TRBJ2-1 | TRBV6-1 | ASSEAQSYEQF
NA | TRBJ2-5 | TRBV7-3 | ASSSTASGTQY
once | TRBJ1-5 | TRBV5-1 | ASSLGAEGQPQH
NA | TRBJ2-1 | TRBV28 | ASSLLAGGRNEQF
NA | TRBJ2-3 | TRBV10-2 | ASSSTGTDTQY
NA | TRBJ1-2 | TRBV5-1 | ASSPRTGDIYGYT
once | TRBJ1-1 | TRBV27 | ASKITGPDTEAF
NA | TRBJ2-3 | TRBV5-8 | ASGPGGGTDTQY
NA | TRBJ1-2 | TRBV9 | ASSPTSGPRGSYGYT
NA | TRBJ1-2 | TRBV7-3 | ASSLGLETGLT
NA | TRBJ2-3 | TRBV5-1 | ASSLQLAGRTDTQY
NA | TRBJ1-6 | TRBV30 | AWSVPVKGNSPLH
NA | TRBJ2-5 | TRBV4-3 | ASSQDPPRGGRWVETQY
NA | TRBJ1-1 | TRBV27 | ASSWQTTPNTEAF
NA | TRBJ2-1 | TRBV18 | ASSPRTSGDDNEQF
NA | TRBJ2-3 | TRBV5-1 | ASSLGLAGTTDTQY
NA | TRBJ2-2 | TRBV14 | ASSQGRLNTGELF
NA | TRBJ1-1 | TRBV5-1 | ASSLSRGGTEAF
NA | TRBJ2-1 | TRBV19 | ASSSDKIPYNEQF
once | TRBJ2-1 | TRBV11-3 | ASSLAAGGTYNEQF
NA | TRBJ2-3 | TRBV9 | ASGSLSGGPTDTQY
NA | TRBJ1-1 | TRBV9 | ASTRRGGWDTEAF
NA | TRBJ1-2 | TRBV7-9 | ASSLERTEANYGYT
NA | TRBJ2-1 | TRBV7-2 | ASSLVSGSTYNEQF
NA | TRBJ1-6 | TRBV7-2 | ASSSGTANSPLH
NA | TRBJ1-5 | TRBV5-6 | ASSLSGAEPQH
NA | TRBJ1-2 | TRBV7-2 | ASSLGANYGYT
once | TRBJ2-1 | TRBV6-6 | ASSYLAGDSNEQF
NA | TRBJ2-7 | TRBV9 | ASKTGKDRVPYEQY
NA | TRBJ2-1 | TRBV7-3 | ASSLAGGNYNEQF